The clone carrying this T cell receptor (beta chain) turned up a few times. The source of the sample is a study of Graves' ophthalmopathy and Graves' hyperthyroidism. Trimming cost V 5 bases and J 2 bases, with 18 bases left between them. The CDR3 has 17 residues. Germline lookup yields CDR1 SGHVS and CDR2 FQNEAQ. From RNA, the CDR3 regions of TCR beta chains were amplified and sequenced. HTBI primers were employed in first-round RT-PCR, then a second-round multiplex PCR followed. MiXCR was run by TCRdb on the multiplex PCR reads, yielding one entry per CDR3 protein. The table has over 650,000 distinct CDR3 sequences, about 38% seen once.

The receptor comes from an adult man with Graves' ophthalmopathy. Sequenced material: peripheral blood. The chain links TRBV7-8 to TRBJ1-4, with no clear D. The CDR3 DNA is TGTGCCAGCAGCCTCCGAAATTTTGGGTTCACTAATGAAAAACTGTTTTTT. This gives the protein CASSLRNFGFTNEKLFF.